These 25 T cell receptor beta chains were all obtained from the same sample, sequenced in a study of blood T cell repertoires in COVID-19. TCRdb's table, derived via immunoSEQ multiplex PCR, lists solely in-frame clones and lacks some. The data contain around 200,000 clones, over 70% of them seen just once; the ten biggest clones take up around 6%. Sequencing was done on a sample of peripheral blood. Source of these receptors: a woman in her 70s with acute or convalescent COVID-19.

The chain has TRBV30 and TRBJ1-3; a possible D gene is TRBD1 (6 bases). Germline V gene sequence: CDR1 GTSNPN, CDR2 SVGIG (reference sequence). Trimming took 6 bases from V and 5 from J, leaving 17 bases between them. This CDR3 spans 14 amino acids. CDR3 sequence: CACPTGSRRNTIYF. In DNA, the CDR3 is TGTGCCTGCCCAACAGGGAGTCGTCGAAACACCATATATTTT.

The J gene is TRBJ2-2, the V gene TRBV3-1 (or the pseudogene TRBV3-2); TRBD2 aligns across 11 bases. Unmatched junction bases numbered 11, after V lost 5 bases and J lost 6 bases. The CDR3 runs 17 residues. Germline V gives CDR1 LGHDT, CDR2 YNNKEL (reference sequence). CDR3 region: CASSVGLAGGLSGELFF. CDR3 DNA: TGTGCCAGCAGCGTGGGTCTAGCGGGAGGCTTGTCCGGGGAGCTGTTTTTT.

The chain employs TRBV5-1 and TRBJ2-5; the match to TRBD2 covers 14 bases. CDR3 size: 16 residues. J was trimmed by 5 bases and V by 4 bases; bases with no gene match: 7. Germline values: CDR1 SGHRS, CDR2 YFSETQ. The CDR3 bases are TGCGCCAGCAGCCGAGGGACTAGCGGGAGTGTGGAGACCCAGTACTTC. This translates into CASSRGTSGSVETQYF. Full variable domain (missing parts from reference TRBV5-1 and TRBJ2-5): KAGVTQTPRYLIKTRGQQVTLSCSPISGHRSVSWYQQTPGQGLQFLFEYFSETQRNKGNFPGRFSGRQFSNSRSEMNVSTLELGDSALYLCASSRGTSGSVETQYFGPGTRLLVL.

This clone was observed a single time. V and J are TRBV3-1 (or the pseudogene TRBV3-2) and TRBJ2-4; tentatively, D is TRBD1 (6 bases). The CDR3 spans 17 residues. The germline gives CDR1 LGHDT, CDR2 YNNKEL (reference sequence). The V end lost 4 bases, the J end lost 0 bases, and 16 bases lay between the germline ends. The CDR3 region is CASSLGARSLAKNIQYF. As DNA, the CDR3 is TGTGCCAGCAGCCTGGGGGCCAGGTCATTAGCCAAAAACATTCAGTACTTC.

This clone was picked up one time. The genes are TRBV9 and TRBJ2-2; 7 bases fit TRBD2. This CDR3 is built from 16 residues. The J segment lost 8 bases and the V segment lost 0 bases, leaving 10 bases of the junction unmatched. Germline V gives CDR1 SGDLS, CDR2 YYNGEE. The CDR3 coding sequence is TGTGCCAGCAGCGTAGTCGCGGGAGCGACAATGGGGGAGCTGTTTTTT. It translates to CASSVVAGATMGELFF.

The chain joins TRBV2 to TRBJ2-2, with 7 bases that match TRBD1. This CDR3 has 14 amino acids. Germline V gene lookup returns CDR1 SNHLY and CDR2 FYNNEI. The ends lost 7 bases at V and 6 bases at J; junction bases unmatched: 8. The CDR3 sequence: CASTSRGPPGELFF. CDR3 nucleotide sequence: TGTGCCAGCACGTCTAGGGGGCCCCCCGGGGAGCTGTTTTTT.

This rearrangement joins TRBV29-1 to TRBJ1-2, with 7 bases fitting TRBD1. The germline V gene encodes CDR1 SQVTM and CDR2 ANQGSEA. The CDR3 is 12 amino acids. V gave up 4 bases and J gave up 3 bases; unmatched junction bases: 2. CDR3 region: CSVGTGDYGYTF. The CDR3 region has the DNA TGCAGCGTTGGGACAGGAGACTATGGCTACACCTTC.

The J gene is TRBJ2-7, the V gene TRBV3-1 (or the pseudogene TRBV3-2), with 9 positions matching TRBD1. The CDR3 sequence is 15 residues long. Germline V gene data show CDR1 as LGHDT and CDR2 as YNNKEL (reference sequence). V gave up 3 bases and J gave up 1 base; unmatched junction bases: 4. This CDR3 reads CASSHGTGRSYEQYF. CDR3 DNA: TGTGCCAGCAGCCACGGGACAGGGAGATCCTACGAGCAGTACTTC.

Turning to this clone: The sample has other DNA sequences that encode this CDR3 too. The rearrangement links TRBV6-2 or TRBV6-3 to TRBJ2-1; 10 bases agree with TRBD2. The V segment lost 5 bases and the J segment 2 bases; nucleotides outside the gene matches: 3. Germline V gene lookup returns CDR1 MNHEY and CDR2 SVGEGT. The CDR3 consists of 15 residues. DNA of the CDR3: TGTGCCAGCAGTCTAGCGGGAGTCACCTACAATGAGCAGTTCTTC. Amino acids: CASSLAGVTYNEQFF.

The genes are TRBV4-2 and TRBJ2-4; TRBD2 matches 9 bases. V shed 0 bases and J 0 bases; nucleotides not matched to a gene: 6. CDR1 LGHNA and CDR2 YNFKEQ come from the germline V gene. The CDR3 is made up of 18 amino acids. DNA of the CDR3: TGTGCCAGCAGCCAAGATCCTAGCGGGACACTAGCCAAAAACATTCAGTACTTC. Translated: CASSQDPSGTLAKNIQYF.

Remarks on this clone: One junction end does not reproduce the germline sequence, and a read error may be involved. The CDR3 nucleotides read TGTGCTAGCAGCTCTGGACTAGCGGTTGGGACAGATACGCAGTATTTT. It codes for CASSSGLAVGTDTQYF. The genes are TRBV7-7 and TRBJ2-3, with TRBD2 identical over 10 bases. The CDR3 has 16 amino acids. The V gene's germline CDR1 is SSHAT and CDR2 FNYEAQ (reference sequence).

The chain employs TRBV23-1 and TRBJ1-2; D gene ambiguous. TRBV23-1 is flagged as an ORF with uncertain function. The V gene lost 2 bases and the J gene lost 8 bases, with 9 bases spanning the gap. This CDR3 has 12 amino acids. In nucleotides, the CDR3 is TGCGCCAGCAGTCAACCCAGATGGGGCTACACCTTC. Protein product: CASSQPRWGYTF.

The CDR3 nucleotides are TGTGCCAGTACCCCAACAGGGGAAGGGCATGGCTACACCTTC. This sequence encodes CASTPTGEGHGYTF. This chain uses TRBV19 with TRBJ1-2; 7 bases agree with TRBD1. Germline values: CDR1 LNHDA, CDR2 SQIVND (reference sequence). The J segment lost 6 bases and the V segment lost 7 bases, leaving 11 bases of the junction unmatched. CDR3 size: 14 residues. Drawing the rest from reference TRBV19 and TRBJ1-2, the complete variable domain is DGGITQSPKYLFRKEGQNVTLSCEQNLNHDAMYWYRQDPGQGLRLIYYSQIVNDFQKGDIAEGYSVSREKKESFPLTVTSAQKNPTAFYLCASTPTGEGHGYTFGSGTRLTVV.

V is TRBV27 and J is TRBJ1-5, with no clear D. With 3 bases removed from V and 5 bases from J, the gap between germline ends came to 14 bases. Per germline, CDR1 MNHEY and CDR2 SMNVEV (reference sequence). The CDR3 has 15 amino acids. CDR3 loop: CASSLGTAPDQPQHF. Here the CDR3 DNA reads TGTGCCAGCAGTTTGGGCACTGCCCCCGATCAGCCCCAGCATTTT.

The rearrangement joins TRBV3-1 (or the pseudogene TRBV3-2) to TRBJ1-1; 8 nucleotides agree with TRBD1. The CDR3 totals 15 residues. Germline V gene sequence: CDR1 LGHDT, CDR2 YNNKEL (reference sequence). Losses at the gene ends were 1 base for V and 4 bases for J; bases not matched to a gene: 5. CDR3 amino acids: CASSQGSQGATEAFF. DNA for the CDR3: TGTGCCAGCAGCCAAGGAAGTCAGGGGGCCACTGAAGCTTTCTTT.

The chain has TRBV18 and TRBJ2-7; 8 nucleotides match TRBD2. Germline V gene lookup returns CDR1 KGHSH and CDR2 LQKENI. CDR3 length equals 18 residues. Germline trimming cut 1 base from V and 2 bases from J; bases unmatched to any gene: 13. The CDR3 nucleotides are TGTGCCAGCTCACCACAGGCGGGGGGCAATCTTCGGGCCTACGAGCAGTACTTC. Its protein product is CASSPQAGGNLRAYEQYF.

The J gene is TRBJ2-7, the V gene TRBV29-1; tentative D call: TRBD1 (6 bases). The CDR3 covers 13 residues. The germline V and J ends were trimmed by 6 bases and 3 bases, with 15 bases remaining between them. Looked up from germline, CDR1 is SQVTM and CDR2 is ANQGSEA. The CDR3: CSVRLRGYYEQYF. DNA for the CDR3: TGCAGCGTCCGTTTAAGGGGGTACTACGAGCAGTACTTC.

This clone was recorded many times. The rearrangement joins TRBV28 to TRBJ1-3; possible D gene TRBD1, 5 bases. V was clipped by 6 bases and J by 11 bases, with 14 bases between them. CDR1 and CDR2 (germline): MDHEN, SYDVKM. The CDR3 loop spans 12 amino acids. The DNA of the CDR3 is TGTGCCAGCAGCCCACCAAGGGGTGCCATATATTTT. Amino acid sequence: CASSPPRGAIYF.

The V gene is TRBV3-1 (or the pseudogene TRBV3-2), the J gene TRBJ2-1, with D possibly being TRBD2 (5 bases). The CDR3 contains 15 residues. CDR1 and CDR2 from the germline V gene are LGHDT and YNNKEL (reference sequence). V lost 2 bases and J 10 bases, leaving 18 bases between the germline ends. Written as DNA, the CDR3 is TGTGCCAGCAGCCAACGGCTGGAACTAGTTGAGGAGCAGTTCTTC. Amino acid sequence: CASSQRLELVEEQFF.

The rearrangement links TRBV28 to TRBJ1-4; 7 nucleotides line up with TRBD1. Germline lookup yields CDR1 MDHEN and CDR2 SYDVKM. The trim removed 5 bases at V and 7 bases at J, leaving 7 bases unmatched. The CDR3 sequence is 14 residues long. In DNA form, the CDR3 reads TGTGCCAGCAGTACTGGACAGGCTTTTGAAAAACTGTTTTTT. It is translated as CASSTGQAFEKLFF.

The CDR3: CASSPGTGDSEKLFF. The DNA for the CDR3 is TGTGCCAGCTCACCGGGAACAGGGGATTCTGAAAAACTGTTTTTT. J is TRBJ1-4 and V is TRBV18; 7 nucleotides line up with TRBD1. V gave up 3 bases and J gave up 7 bases; unmatched junction bases: 8. CDR3 length: 15 amino acids. Per germline, CDR1 KGHSH and CDR2 LQKENI.

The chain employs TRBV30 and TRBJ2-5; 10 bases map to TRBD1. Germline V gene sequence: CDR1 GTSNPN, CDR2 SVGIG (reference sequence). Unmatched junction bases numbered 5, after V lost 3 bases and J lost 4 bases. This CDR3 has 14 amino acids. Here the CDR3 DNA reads TGTGCCTGGAGGCCGGGACAGGGGCCAGAGACCCAGTACTTC. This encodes CAWRPGQGPETQYF.

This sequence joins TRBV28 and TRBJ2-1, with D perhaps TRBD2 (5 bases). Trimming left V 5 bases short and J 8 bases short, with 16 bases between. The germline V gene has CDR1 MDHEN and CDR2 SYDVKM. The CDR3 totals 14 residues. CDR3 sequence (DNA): TGTGCCAGCAGTACCTATACTAGTAGCCATGAGCAGTTCTTC. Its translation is CASSTYTSSHEQFF.

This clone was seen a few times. As DNA, the CDR3 is TGTGCCAGCAGCCTTAGCGGGAGCTCCTACAATGAGCAGTTCTTC. It encodes CASSLSGSSYNEQFF. The V call is TRBV9, the J call TRBJ2-1, with TRBD2 identical over 9 bases. This CDR3 region has 15 residues. In germline, CDR1 is SGDLS, CDR2 YYNGEE. Losses at the gene ends were 4 bases for V and 0 bases for J; bases not matched to a gene: 2.

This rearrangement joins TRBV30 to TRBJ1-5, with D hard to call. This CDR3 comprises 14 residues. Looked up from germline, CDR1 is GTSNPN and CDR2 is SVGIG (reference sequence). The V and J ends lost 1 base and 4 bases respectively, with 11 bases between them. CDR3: CAWSGGLENQPQHF. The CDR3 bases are TGTGCCTGGAGTGGAGGGCTCGAGAATCAGCCCCAGCATTTT.